The text below deals with one TCR beta chain. No cognate antigen has been identified for it. No base quality information exists; no much larger clone differs at one position. The collaborating institutions used their own protocols to collect whole blood in K2EDTA tubes. For TCRbeta analysis, collaborators shipped samples in one of three forms: frozen whole blood, isolated PBMCs, or DNA extracted from either of those sample types. The immunoSEQ Assay, a bias-controlled multiplex PCR, was used to amplify TCRbeta CDR3 regions from genomic DNA. The authors processed their data as follows. Nucleated cell counts per sample were estimated from amplification of reference gene primers within the assay. To quantify the absolute abundance of each unique TCRbeta CDR3 rearrangement, sequence reads were collapsed and filtered. For each sample, productive Simpson clonality was calculated as the square root of Simpson's diversity index across productive rearrangements. Held by TCRdb, this immuneACCESS table contains in-frame sequences only and omits some clones. Under half of the omission traces to an unresolved V gene where checked; the cause of the rest is unknown. That table gives V, J and clone size, and the DNA gave D and trimming. This sample is represented by 180,000 or so clones; around 80% of them were singletons. 8.4% of the sample rests with the top ten.

The record originates from a study of blood T cell repertoires in COVID-19 (TCRdb year 2020). With regard to the full study: Samples from collaborators originated in the United States, Italy and Spain and spanned both the acute and convalescent phases of COVID-19. The material from the prospective study consisted of cDNA or gDNA derived from T cells, B-cell-depleted T cells, or PBMCs. The dataset comprised deeply sampled blood TCRbeta repertoires from subjects exposed to, actively infected with, or recovered from COVID-19. The repertoires were released in a freely available public database meant as a resource for research on the immune response to SARS-CoV-2. Samples came from the ongoing ImmuneRACE study (first 160 participants) plus 1,254 subjects from 6 global collaborators. Nearly every sample came with metadata listing a de-identified subject ID, COVID-19 status, age in years and sex. Where available, HLA class I and class II types were obtained from metadata supplied by the sample provider rather than from assay-based typing.

Broad study findings and their caveats: The amount of clinical and demographic metadata varied by source and participant and was provided uncurated.

V loses 3 bases, J loses 0 bases, and the germline ends lie 11 bases apart. The CDR3 runs 15 amino acids, cysteine and phenylalanine included. Only CDR3 DNA is held: 45 bases, read in frame from base 1. CDR1 and CDR2 are drawn from the germline V gene (reference sequence): GTSNPN, SVGIG. Sequencing was carried out using peripheral blood. The source is a woman in her 70s with acute or convalescent COVID-19. Recombination linked TRBV30 to TRBJ1-4; the D gene remains uncertain. Read as DNA, the sequence is TGTGCCTGGAGAAATATCGGGACAACTAATGAAAAACTGTTTTTT. Its protein product is CAWRNIGTTNEKLFF.